This T cell receptor (beta chain) was sequenced in a study of cytomegalovirus exposure and HLA in healthy donors (dated by TCRdb to about 2017). Describing the broader study: In an earlier analysis of several hundred of the donors, 276 Gb of sequence data and 95 million to 130 million unique TCR beta sequences from about 179 million T cells were reported. The aim of the study was to test whether cataloging public T cell receptors could identify signatures of past pathogen exposure. To decide whether each TCR beta V gene segment behaved as functional or pseudogenic, an earlier analysis of approximately 590 of the donors relied on high-throughput TCR beta sequencing. A later genetic analysis used genome-wide SNP genotypes for about 55% of the 666 donors, treating that subset as a discovery cohort. Class I and class II HLA loci were covered by the typing at four-digit resolution. Rather than drawing on any new phenotypic data, the later analysis identified candidate immune exposures from TCR beta sequences and the way those sequences occurred across donors. On average, around 240,000 unique TCR beta nucleotide sequences were sequenced per donor among more than 350 genotyped donors of the cohort, with 15% to 20% of those sequences being non-productive. The number of typed donors differed by locus: 629-630 for A, B, C, DRB1 and DQB1; approximately 540 for DQA1; about 600 for DPA1; and 400 to 480 for DPB1. Using immunosequencing, the study profiled T cell repertoires from approximately 700 subjects and related those repertoires to cytomegalovirus serostatus. A separate validation cohort of roughly 120 different subjects was used in addition to the roughly 670-subject first cohort. Four to six DR-DQ haplotypes were handled as single units for association and clustering, since linkage in the cohort was strong. Every repertoire in the discovery cohort had been generated on one and the same sequencing platform. Of the roughly 400 genotyped donors, 65% to 90% fell in the genetic ancestry cluster associated with self-reported Caucasian donors. To study patterns of TCR occurrence, a later analysis re-analyzed previously published TCR beta repertoires from more than 550 donors and added high-resolution HLA genotyping. Donor age, sex, ethnicity and CMV serostatus were compiled alongside the repertoire data. To predict cytomegalovirus infection status, the study combined high-throughput TCR immunosequencing, statistical association of individual TCRs with disease status, and machine learning. An early release that covered some 630 HLA-typed donors contained approximately 320 gigabases of sequencing data and about 84 million unique TCR sequences. Paper-wide results and their limitations: In this cohort, only TCR beta chains were sequenced, and detectable features were limited by the absence of alpha or paired-chain data. The authors suggested that the approach could potentially be generalized to other disease states and immunological phenotypes. Most TCR sequences were seen in very few donors, while some public TCRs were found in many individuals. Roughly uniform sequencing depth across donors was assumed in presence/absence analyses, although this assumption may not hold. In a later analysis, about 17,000 TCR beta sequences were associated with specific HLA alleles at a false discovery rate of 0.05. The study gave a list of some 150 TCR beta chains associated with cytomegalovirus. In a later analysis, the rate of TCR association differed among HLA loci, with DRB1 alleles having the most associated TCRs and HLA-C alleles having the fewest. In a later analysis, most CMV-associated TCR beta chains were found to appear HLA-restricted, with HLA associations seemingly driven largely by CMV exposure. Linkage disequilibrium might explain the correlated functional status among segregating V segments, but an unknown experimental factor could not be ruled out. In a later genetic analysis, a missense DCLRE1C variant was associated with V-gene and J-gene trimming of TCR beta chains, and the association was replicated in an independent cohort. In a later analysis, several top co-occurrence clusters were reported to appear linked to parvovirus B19, influenza, CMV and Epstein-Barr virus. In vitro tests confirmed that three of the cytomegalovirus-associated TCR beta chains recognize cytomegalovirus antigens. Strong co-occurrence of HLA alleles, especially DR and DQ, made assigning TCR associations to individual alleles difficult. A further reported finding was that TCR beta sequences accurately predicted the HLA-A and HLA-B alleles for most subjects in the first cohort. Because some donors lacked HLA typing at each locus, the association tests relied only on the typed subset. In an earlier analysis of 450 to 750 of the donors, most TCR beta V segments appeared in productive rearrangements about 90% or about 30% of the time, broadly matching IMGT annotations. In a later analysis, HLA-associated TCR beta chains were found to be more clonally expanded and to have lower generation probabilities than equally common non-associated chains. Cytomegalovirus status was reported to be diagnosed by the classifier with high specificity and sensitivity in both the original and validation cohorts. A later genetic analysis reported fewer N-insertions in productive TCRs among donors in an Asian-associated ancestry cluster than the 666-donor mean. For the cohort, immune exposure information was limited to CMV serostatus. Fewer than 20 rarely observed V segments, including chromosome 9 orphons, were excluded from the earlier analysis of about 610 of the donors because counts were too low. A group of highly shared sequence variants was considered likely to be a technical artifact of the sequencing pipeline.

As to this clone: What this receptor recognizes is not known. It has no much larger one-base neighbor in the sample; base qualities were not kept.

The method was the immunoSEQ multiplex PCR assay. For the multiplex PCR, a mixture combining 60 forward primers for TCR Vbeta segments and 13 reverse primers for TCR Jbeta segments was used. A multiplex PCR assay on genomic DNA amplified the CDR3 region of rearranged TCR beta genes. Amplified TCR beta libraries were sequenced as 87-base-pair reads on the Illumina HiSeq System. The original methods were these. A later analysis tallied some 79 million unique TCR beta chains across the 550 to 850 repertoires, and 10 million to 11 million of those chains were shared by two or more donors. Raw reads were error-corrected and collapsed into unique sequences with a nearest-neighbor algorithm that merged closely related sequences to remove PCR and sequencing errors. Alignment of CDR3 sequences to IMGT reference sequences was used to assign V, D and J gene segments. For a sequence to be retained, a match of at least six nucleotides to both a V gene segment and a J gene segment was required. Rearrangements were classified as productive when the CDR3 lacked stop codons and remained in frame with V and J, and all other rearrangements were classified as non-productive. CDR3 was defined according to IMGT convention as the region running from the second conserved V-encoded cysteine to the conserved J-encoded phenylalanine. Sequences without an unambiguous match to a single V gene segment were excluded from the earlier analysis of about 640 of the donors. An earlier analysis of a few hundred of the donors called V segments functional above 56.7% productive rearrangements and segregating when the between-donor standard deviation exceeded 5%. A statistical classification framework was built for diagnosing cytomegalovirus status from the catalog of TCR beta chain sequences. In a later analysis, V and J genes were assigned by comparing TCR nucleotide sequences against IMGT/GENE-DB human TR gene sequences. The TCRdist pipeline was used in a later analysis to assign CDR3 sequences and most-parsimonious VDJ recombination scenarios. A later analysis defined each TCR beta chain by its CDR3 amino acid sequence plus V-gene family, and excluded reads lacking a unique V-gene family. In a later analysis, 450 to 600 highly shared, low-generation-probability nucleotide sequences were removed to address suspected cross-contamination and a sequencing artifact. A later analysis calculated a clonal expansion index for each public chain from normalized within-repertoire ranks of inferred template counts. A later analysis computed generation probabilities with a VDJ recombination model fitted to out-of-frame rearrangements, and checked the results against IGoR. In a later analysis, TCR-TCR, TCR-HLA and TCR-CMV co-occurrence was scored with hypergeometric tests, and a repertoire-size bias correction was applied to TCR pairs. False discovery rates were estimated in a later analysis by permuting HLA or CMV assignments 20 times. A later analysis grouped co-occurring TCRs with DBSCAN, adding TCRdist sequence similarity when clustering within HLA-allele-positive subsets. Repertoires with fewer than 30,000 or more than 120,000 public chains, plus five repertoires with anomalous nucleotide sharing, were excluded from co-occurrence clustering. Held by TCRdb, this immuneACCESS table contains in-frame sequences only and omits some clones. Under half of the omission traces to an unresolved V gene where checked; the cause of the rest is unknown. From that table come the V and J calls and clone size; the DNA was used to work out D and trimming. A total of 150,000 to 200,000 clones appear in this sample, approximately 78% of them only once. The ten largest clonotypes hold 1.5% to 2% of the sample.

The cohort was made up of about 610 healthy bone marrow donors. At the time of sampling, every cohort member was nominally healthy, though immune exposures that went unrecorded were likely present. The donor tested CMV seronegative and was one of the 352 seronegative cohort members. Each donor provided a peripheral blood sample, and peripheral blood mononuclear cells were used for TCR beta sequencing. The Qiagen DNeasy Blood Extraction Kit was used to extract genomic DNA from the blood cell samples. The material sequenced was PBMCs. This clonotype originated in a woman aged 18-35 years in good health and CMV-seronegative.

The CDR3 protein: CASSLNRATNEKLFF. The DNA is as follows: TGTGCCAGCAGCCTCAACAGGGCAACTAATGAAAAACTGTTTTTT. The chain is encoded by TRBV6-6 joined to TRBJ1-4; D gene: possibly TRBD1, on 6 matching bases. From cysteine to phenylalanine, the CDR3 is 15 amino acids long. The kept DNA is CDR3 alone, 45 bases in frame from the first base. The germline ends are 11 bases apart after V is trimmed by 6 bases and J by 0 bases. CDR1 MNHNY and CDR2 SVGAGI were looked up in the germline V gene (reference sequence).